Listed here are 20 T cell receptor beta chains from one sample, sequenced in a study of CD8+ T cells in alopecia areata. Sequencing relied on a cDNA template that was reverse transcribed from extracted RNA. The assay was immunoSEQ multiplex PCR, and TCRdb's table has in-frame clones only and misses some. This table holds about 200,000 clones, more than 55% found once. Sequences were obtained from CD8+ T cells sorted from blood. All receptors come from a human donor in good health.

This clone was seen more than once but under ten times. The chain is built from TRBV27 and TRBJ1-1; no definite D call. Germline values: CDR1 MNHEY, CDR2 SMNVEV (reference sequence). This CDR3 contains 14 residues. Trimming pared 5 bases from V and 2 bases from J, leaving 12 bases between. DNA for the CDR3: TGTGCCAGCAGTCCCTCAGCAGGAAACACTGAAGCTTTCTTT. Amino acids: CASSPSAGNTEAFF.

The chain couples TRBV7-9 to TRBJ1-6; D possibly corresponds to TRBD1 (5 bases). The CDR3 consists of 12 residues. The germline V gene encodes CDR1 SEHNR and CDR2 FQNEAQ (reference sequence). Trimming took off 6 bases at V and 9 bases at J, with 9 bases between the two ends. This CDR3 reads CASRGESSPLHF. CDR3 DNA: TGTGCCAGCAGGGGGGAAAGTTCACCCCTCCACTTT.

This chain uses TRBV15 with TRBJ2-7; D may match TRBD1 or TRBD2 (5 bases each). Germline assignment: CDR1 LNHNV and CDR2 YYDKDF (reference sequence). The CDR3 is 14 amino acids. The V end lost 3 bases, the J end lost 0 bases, and 9 bases lay between the germline ends. CDR3 region: CATSRGRSSYEQYF. CDR3 bases: TGTGCCACCAGCAGGGGACGGAGCTCCTACGAGCAGTACTTC.

This clone was observed a single time. The chain joins TRBV6-1 to TRBJ2-7; tentatively, D is TRBD1 or TRBD2 (5 bases each). V gave up 5 bases and J gave up 7 bases, with 18 bases separating them. Per germline, CDR1 MNHNS and CDR2 SASEGT. The CDR3 consists of 14 residues. The CDR3 nucleotides read TGTGCCAGCAGTCCTCATCGGGACCGGAGGGAGCAGTACTTC. Its translation: CASSPHRDRREQYF.

The V call is TRBV15, the J call TRBJ2-3; possibly TRBD1 for D (5 bases). The ends were cut back, 2 bases at V and 4 bases at J, with 7 bases in the middle. The germline CDR1 and CDR2 sequences are LNHNV and YYDKDF (reference sequence). This CDR3 has 13 amino acids. DNA for the CDR3: TGTGCCACCAGCAGAAAAGGGGCAGATACGCAGTATTTT. Translated, it gives CATSRKGADTQYF.

The J gene is TRBJ2-4, the V gene TRBV6-6; D is uncertain. In germline, CDR1 is MNHNY, CDR2 SVGAGI (reference sequence). V was pared by 8 bases and J by 0 bases, with 11 bases between. This CDR3 is 14 amino acids long. The CDR3 is CASYSSLAKNIQYF. CDR3 nucleotide sequence: TGTGCCAGCTACTCTTCACTAGCCAAAAACATTCAGTACTTC.

V is TRBV15 and J is TRBJ2-2, with 11 bases lining up with TRBD1. V dropped 4 bases and J dropped 4; count of bases not matched to a gene: 5. CDR3 length: 16 residues. From germline, CDR1 is LNHNV and CDR2 YYDKDF (reference sequence). The CDR3 bases are TGTGCCACCAGCAAGGACAGGGGGCTGGGCACCGGGGAGCTGTTTTTT. It specifies CATSKDRGLGTGELFF. The full variable domain, in which reference TRBV15 and TRBJ2-2 provide the parts outside the CDR3, is DAMVIQNPRYQVTQFGKPVTLSCSQTLNHNVMYWYQQKSSQAPKLLFHYYDKDFNNEADTPDNFQSRRPNTSFCFLDIRSPGLGDTAMYLCATSKDRGLGTGELFFGEGSRLTVL.

The chain combines TRBV30 with TRBJ1-4; D not certain. Trimming took 2 bases from V and 8 from J, leaving 9 bases between them. The CDR3 runs to 12 residues. CDR1 is GTSNPN and CDR2 is SVGIG in the germline V gene (reference sequence). This chain's CDR3 is CAWSLEWEKLFF. The CDR3 nucleotides are TGTGCCTGGAGTCTCGAGTGGGAAAAACTGTTTTTT.

The chain couples TRBV9 to TRBJ2-1; 7 bases align to TRBD1. Germline CDR1 and CDR2: SGDLS and YYNGEE. V gave up 2 bases and J gave up 5 bases; unmatched junction bases: 13. The CDR3 extends over 17 amino acids. The CDR3 nucleotides are TGTGCCAGCAGCGTCGTTAGCACAGGGGTTGAGGACAATGAGCAGTTCTTC. Translation: CASSVVSTGVEDNEQFF.

The chain employs TRBV11-2 and TRBJ2-6; D perhaps matches TRBD1 (5 bases). Trimming removed 3 bases from V and 0 bases from J, with 9 bases in between. Germline CDR1 is SGHAT and CDR2 is FQNNGV. CDR3 length: 16 amino acids. This chain's CDR3 is CASSLTVGSGANVLTF. The CDR3 coding sequence is TGTGCCAGCAGCTTGACAGTCGGCTCTGGGGCCAACGTCCTGACTTTC.

The chain is built from TRBV29-1 and TRBJ2-7; D not certain. V lost 5 bases and J lost 3, with 14 bases in between. Germline V gives CDR1 SQVTM, CDR2 ANQGSEA. The CDR3 spans 13 residues. The CDR3 bases are TGCAGCGTTACACCAGCCTCTAGCTACGAGCAGTACTTC. This sequence encodes CSVTPASSYEQYF.

The chain has TRBV29-1 and TRBJ1-2, with D possibly TRBD1 on 5 matching bases. The CDR3 loop spans 15 amino acids. Germline V gene sequence: CDR1 SQVTM, CDR2 ANQGSEA. The V gene lost 0 bases and the J gene lost 7 bases, with 18 bases spanning the gap. CDR3 in amino acids: CSVEERGKGSVGYTF. The CDR3 DNA is TGCAGCGTTGAAGAGAGAGGAAAGGGGAGCGTTGGCTACACCTTC.

The chain is built from TRBV5-4 and TRBJ2-3, with 10 bases lining up with TRBD2. Germline V CDR1 and CDR2: SGHNT, YYREEE (reference sequence). The length of the CDR3 is 16 residues. Trimming cost V 4 bases and J 6 bases; bases outside gene matches: 11. The CDR3 sequence: CASSPRLAGDGDTQYF. The CDR3 nucleotides read TGTGCCAGCAGCCCCAGACTAGCGGGTGACGGGGATACGCAGTATTTT.

This clone was counted at least ten times. This chain connects TRBV9 to TRBJ2-5; D ambiguous. Germline V lookup: CDR1 SGDLS, CDR2 YYNGEE. CDR3 length: 14 amino acids. V was shortened by 4 bases and J by 7 bases, with 17 bases between the two germline ends. The CDR3 loop reads CASSPVAPAGTQYF. CDR3 DNA: TGTGCCAGCAGCCCCGTCGCTCCGGCAGGGACCCAGTACTTC. Combining the CDR3 with reference TRBV9 and TRBJ2-5 gives the whole variable domain DSGVTQTPKHLITATGQRVTLRCSPRSGDLSVYWYQQSLDQGLQFLIQYYNGEERAKGNILERFSAQQFPDLHSELNLSSLELGDSALYFCASSPVAPAGTQYFGPGTRLLVL.

The chain is built from TRBV6-5 and TRBJ2-1, with 8 bases matching TRBD1. The V and J ends lost 6 bases and 5 bases, in that order; junction bases with no gene match: 9. Germline CDR1 is MNHEY and CDR2 is SVGAGI. CDR3 size: 15 residues. The CDR3 region has the DNA TGTGCCAGCAGCCAGACAGGGGATGGGAACAATGAGCAGTTCTTC. Protein product: CASSQTGDGNNEQFF.

This chain uses TRBV7-8 with TRBJ1-5, with unresolved D. Germline V gives CDR1 SGHVS, CDR2 FQNEAQ. Trimming removed 6 bases from V and 7 bases from J, with 10 bases in between. The CDR3 loop spans 12 amino acids. The CDR3 DNA reads as TGTGCCAGCAGTTCCGGGTGGCAGCCCCAGCATTTT. Translating gives CASSSGWQPQHF. Complete variable domain (other parts from reference TRBV7-8 and TRBJ1-5): GAGVSQSPRYKVAKRGQDVALRCDPISGHVSLFWYQQALGQGPEFLTYFQNEAQLDKSGLPSDRFFAERPEGSVSTLKIQRTQQEDSAVYLCASSSGWQPQHFGDGTRLSIL.

V usage is TRBV4-1 and J usage is TRBJ2-5; 8 nucleotides align to TRBD1. The germline V gene encodes CDR1 MGHRA and CDR2 YSYEKL. Losses at the gene ends were 6 bases for V and 1 base for J; bases not matched to a gene: 4. The CDR3 sequence is 14 residues long. The CDR3 nucleotides are TGCGCCAGCAGTTACACAGGGGGCCAAGAGACCCAGTACTTC. This gives the protein CASSYTGGQETQYF.

CDR3 loop: CASSLGQEGYTF. The CDR3 nucleotides are TGTGCCAGTAGTCTTGGACAGGAAGGCTACACCTTC. The chain recombines TRBV19 with TRBJ1-2; 7 bases agree with TRBD1. V was pared by 5 bases and J by 8 bases, with 5 bases of the junction left unmatched. The CDR3 is 12 amino acids. Germline V gives CDR1 LNHDA, CDR2 SQIVND (reference sequence).

CDR3 protein: CASSLEGGEGKTQYF. The CDR3 DNA reads as TGTGCCAGCAGCTTAGAGGGTGGGGAGGGGAAGACCCAGTACTTC. The chain has TRBV7-8 and TRBJ2-5, with 7 bases fitting TRBD2. Germline assignment: CDR1 SGHVS and CDR2 FQNEAQ. This CDR3 is 15 amino acids long. The V gene end was trimmed by 1 base and the J gene end by 6 bases; junction bases not matched to a gene: 8.

This clone was seen just once. The CDR3 DNA reads TGCAGCGTTGAGGGACTAGCGGGGGGACGCACAGATACGCAGTATTTT. Translated, it gives CSVEGLAGGRTDTQYF. V usage is TRBV29-1 and J usage is TRBJ2-3, with TRBD2 identical over 15 bases. With V trimmed by 3 bases and J by 1 base, 2 bases remained unmatched. The germline gives CDR1 SQVTM, CDR2 ANQGSEA. The CDR3 length is 16 residues.